This TCR beta chain emerged from a study of T-cell memory formation after mild COVID-19. Study-wide results and caveats: The second-wave clones peaking on day 37 were not confirmed as SARS-CoV-2-specific.

Only a few counts were recorded for this clonotype. Its specificity is not known. The CDR3 spans 17 residues. J was trimmed by 4 bases and V by 6 bases; bases with no gene match: 16. CDR1 SGHTA and CDR2 FQGNSA come from the germline V gene. UMIs and sample barcodes were carried by the TCR alpha and TCR beta cDNA libraries that 5'RACE produced using constant-segment primers. TCRdb independently ran MiXCR on the 5' RACE reads; one entry per CDR3 protein. The table records about 100,000 distinct CDR3 sequences, roughly a sixth of them present only once. What was sequenced was PBMCs or a T cell subset sorted from them (not recorded which). The receptor was derived from a man in his late teens or twenties who had mild COVID-19 (a few samples of this study predate the infection). Cell type and time point are not known. The chain has TRBV7-2 and TRBJ2-5; 8 nucleotides agree with TRBD1. In nucleotides, the CDR3 is TGTGCCAGCAGGACCCAATTTACAGGGGGTTGGGGAGAGACCCAGTACTTC. This codes for CASRTQFTGGWGETQYF.